Presented here are 15 T cell receptor beta chains from one specimen sequenced in a study of regulatory and conventional T cells in RAG deficiency. Here immunoSEQ multiplex PCR was the method, and the copy in TCRdb shows in-frame clones only, minus some. The sample lists approximately 48,000 clones; about 90% were seen once. Conventional CD4+ T cells were sorted from blood as CD25-low CD127-high cells. The sample was also linked to a second study, of regulatory T cells. That work contributes: The primer mix had 52 TRBV and 13 TRBJ primers.

Sequencing input: CD4+ effector T cells sorted from blood. The source of these receptors is a human donor in good health.

The V and J genes are TRBV5-4 and TRBJ1-2, with D maybe TRBD1 (5 bases). Germline values: CDR1 SGHNT, CDR2 YYREEE (reference sequence). The CDR3 consists of 14 residues. V lost 1 base to trimming and J lost 10 bases, with 17 bases between them. The CDR3, as DNA: TGTGCCAGCAGCTTGTCCAGCCTGGGGGTATCCTACACCTTC. It codes for CASSLSSLGVSYTF.

The CDR3 region is CASSQASGRTLTDTQYF. CDR3 sequence (DNA): TGTGCCAGCAGCCAAGCTAGCGGGAGAACCCTCACAGATACGCAGTATTTT. This sequence joins TRBV7-9 and TRBJ2-3; 10 nucleotides agree with TRBD2. Germline V CDR1 and CDR2: SEHNR, FQNEAQ (reference sequence). The trim removed 5 bases at V and 2 bases at J, leaving 10 bases unmatched. This CDR3 contains 17 residues.

In DNA form, the CDR3 reads TGTGCCAGCAGCTTAGTGGGAGCGGGCCGTTCCTACGAGCAGTACTTC. Its translation: CASSLVGAGRSYEQYF. This rearrangement joins TRBV7-2 to TRBJ2-5, with D maybe TRBD2 (6 bases). The end of the DNA is better explained by TRBJ2-7, so the J call may be wrong. The germline gives CDR1 SGHTA, CDR2 FQGNSA. The CDR3 totals 16 residues.

The chain recombines TRBV7-8 with TRBJ2-1, with D tentatively TRBD2 (6 bases). There are 15 residues in the CDR3. V dropped 2 bases and J dropped 7 bases, with 15 bases sitting between them. Germline CDR1 reads SGHVS; CDR2 reads FQNEAQ. DNA for the CDR3: TGTGCCAGCAGCTTACGACGGGAGTCGGGGAATGAGCAGTTCTTC. This encodes CASSLRRESGNEQFF. Using reference TRBV7-8 and TRBJ2-1 for the parts outside the CDR3, the full variable domain is GAGVSQSPRYKVAKRGQDVALRCDPISGHVSLFWYQQALGQGPEFLTYFQNEAQLDKSGLPSDRFFAERPEGSVSTLKIQRTQQEDSAVYLCASSLRRESGNEQFFGPGTRLTVL.

The rearrangement links TRBV30 to TRBJ2-7, with TRBD2 identical over 10 bases. This CDR3 region has 16 residues. CDR1 GTSNPN and CDR2 SVGIG come from the germline V gene (reference sequence). V lost 3 bases to trimming and J lost 7 bases; unmatched junction nucleotides: 15. The CDR3 here is CAWSPGERGGLREQYF. The CDR3 nucleotides are TGTGCCTGGAGCCCGGGGGAGCGGGGGGGACTTCGGGAGCAGTACTTC.

The chain couples TRBV11-2 to TRBJ1-1; maybe TRBD1 (5 bases). V was cut by 1 base and J by 1 base, with 10 bases left in between. CDR1 is SGHAT and CDR2 is FQNNGV in the germline V gene. The CDR3 loop spans 15 amino acids. CDR3 sequence reads: CASSLARGTNTEAFF. The DNA of the CDR3 is TGTGCCAGCAGCTTAGCGCGGGGCACGAACACTGAAGCTTTCTTT.

The CDR3 loop reads CASSSGGRMSYNEQFF. CDR3 DNA: TGTGCCAGCAGCTCCGGCGGGAGGATGTCCTACAATGAGCAGTTCTTC. The V gene is TRBV11-3, the J gene TRBJ2-1, with TRBD2 matching over 8 bases. J gave up 1 base and V 4 bases, and 6 bases lay outside the gene matches. The CDR3 consists of 16 residues. Germline V CDR1 and CDR2: SGHNT, YENEEA.

V and J are TRBV27 and TRBJ2-7, with D possibly being TRBD2 (6 bases). The germline V gene encodes CDR1 MNHEY and CDR2 SMNVEV (reference sequence). V lost 7 bases to trimming and J lost 3 bases, with 16 bases between them. CDR3 size: 14 residues. The CDR3 DNA follows: TGTGCCAGCACCGTAAGGGGAGGAGGCTACGAGCAGTACTTC. This codes for CASTVRGGGYEQYF.

The chain has TRBV27 and TRBJ2-7; TRBD2 matches at 10 bases. J gave up 3 bases and V 5 bases, and 10 bases lay outside the gene matches. Germline V lookup: CDR1 MNHEY, CDR2 SMNVEV (reference sequence). The CDR3 totals 16 residues. This chain's CDR3 is CASSTAGTSVVYEQYF. The CDR3 DNA sequence: TGTGCCAGCAGTACGGCCGGGACTAGCGTAGTCTACGAGCAGTACTTC.

The gene calls are TRBV15 and TRBJ1-3; TRBD1 agrees at 7 bases. The CDR3 extends over 14 amino acids. In germline, CDR1 is LNHNV, CDR2 YYDKDF (reference sequence). V trimming: 4 bases; J trimming: 7 bases; junction bases outside the gene matches: 7. DNA for the CDR3: TGTGCCACCAGCACGGACAGGTTAGCGAACACCATATATTTT. It is translated as CATSTDRLANTIYF.

A few counts support this clone. CDR3 sequence: CASSSSTSGRSEQYF. In DNA, the CDR3 is TGTGCCAGCAGCTCGTCAACTAGCGGGAGAAGTGAGCAGTACTTC. The chain carries TRBV11-2 and TRBJ2-7, with 11 bases matching TRBD2. J gave up 7 bases and V 4 bases, and 9 bases lay outside the gene matches. CDR3 length: 15 amino acids. Germline CDR1 reads SGHAT; CDR2 reads FQNNGV.

The chain uses TRBV6-1 and TRBJ2-2; perhaps D is TRBD1 or TRBD2 (5 bases each). With 7 bases removed from V and 4 bases from J, the gap between germline ends came to 16 bases. Germline loops: CDR1 MNHNS, CDR2 SASEGT. The CDR3 totals 15 residues. Here the CDR3 DNA reads TGTGCCAGCAAGTTCGGGACCGAGTCCACCGGGGAGCTGTTTTTT. Amino acids: CASKFGTESTGELFF.

CDR3 protein: CASSSQGPGETQYF. The CDR3, as DNA: TGTGCCAGCAGCTCCCAGGGGCCGGGAGAGACCCAGTACTTC. The chain combines TRBV11-3 with TRBJ2-5, with D possibly matching TRBD1 (6 bases). V lost 4 bases and J 4 bases, leaving 13 bases between the germline ends. CDR1 SGHNT and CDR2 YENEEA come from the germline V gene. The CDR3 has 14 amino acids.

The chain carries TRBV10-3 and TRBJ2-3; 11 bases are shared with TRBD2. The CDR3 totals 16 residues. V shed 10 bases, J shed 2 bases, and the junction held 11 bases outside the gene matches. CDR1 is ENHRY, CDR2 SYGVKD, per germline. The CDR3: CASRGLAGLYTDTQYF. The DNA for the CDR3 is TGTGCCAGCAGAGGACTAGCGGGTCTTTACACAGATACGCAGTATTTT.

CDR3 in amino acids: CASSQRGVKETQYF. CDR3 coding DNA: TGTGCCAGTAGCCAGCGGGGGGTCAAAGAGACCCAGTACTTC. This sequence joins TRBV19 and TRBJ2-5; 9 bases are shared with TRBD2. The CDR3 is made up of 14 amino acids. Germline CDR1 reads LNHDA; CDR2 reads SQIVND (reference sequence). V dropped 6 bases and J dropped 3; count of bases not matched to a gene: 5. Based on the CDR3 plus reference TRBV19 and TRBJ2-5, the full variable domain is DGGITQSPKYLFRKEGQNVTLSCEQNLNHDAMYWYRQDPGQGLRLIYYSQIVNDFQKGDIAEGYSVSREKKESFPLTVTSAQKNPTAFYLCASSQRGVKETQYFGPGTRLLVL.